Listed below are T cell receptor beta chains from one sample, sequenced in a study of shared clonotypes between healthy human individuals. TCRdb's copy holds only in-frame clones and misses some; the assay was immunoSEQ multiplex PCR. This table holds about 1.1 million clones, 78% found once. The sample comprised memory CD4+ T cells from PBMCs. The receptors stem from a man between 18 and 29 years old in good health. Some clones in this sample may be carry-over from other donors' samples. The CDR3 runs from the conserved cysteine through the conserved F or W. D genes are given only for firm matches. Expanded clones are given a class, and other clones once, few, many or no size at all.

16,TRBV7-3,TRBJ2-1,few,TRBD2,TGTGCCAGCAGCCCGACAACTAGCGGAGGGCGCAATGAGCAGTTCTTC,CASSPTTSGGRNEQFF
17,TRBV7-9,TRBJ2-1,-,TRBD2,TGTGCCAGCAGCTTGGACCTCGGGACTAGCGGTTACAATGAGCAGTTCTTC,CASSLDLGTSGYNEQFF
14,TRBV10-3,TRBJ2-1,-,-,TGTGCCATCAGTACACGGGATACCTACAATGAGCAGTTCTTC,CAISTRDTYNEQFF
18,TRBV28,TRBJ1-1,-,TRBD1,TGTGCCAGCACCGAAGAATTGGGGACAGGAAGTATGAACACTGAAGCTTTCTTT,CASTEELGTGSMNTEAFF
16,TRBV7-2,TRBJ2-5,few,TRBD2,TGTGCCAGCAGCTTAGCGGGACTAGCGGGTAGGGAGACCCAGTACTTC,CASSLAGLAGRETQYF
16,TRBV4-3,TRBJ2-2,-,TRBD2,TGCGCCAGCAGCCAGTTAGCGGGAGAATACACCGGGGAGCTGTTTTTT,CASSQLAGEYTGELFF
13,TRBV28,TRBJ1-2,few,-,TGTGCCAGCCGGCGAGTGGCGGGTACCCGCTACACCTTC,CASRRVAGTRYTF
13,TRBV14,TRBJ1-2,-,-,TGTGCCAGCAGCCCGGACATCTTCCTTGGCTACACCTTC,CASSPDIFLGYTF
13,TRBV18,TRBJ1-5,-,-,TGTGCCAGCTCACCTCTAAGCAATCAGCCCCAGCATTTT,CASSPLSNQPQHF
14,TRBV2,TRBJ2-5,-,TRBD1,TGTGCCAGCAGCGAAGACAGGGCCCAAGAGACCCAGTACTTC,CASSEDRAQETQYF
15,TRBV5-1,TRBJ1-1,-,-,TGCGCCAGCAGCGAACCGGGACTCAAAGAGGGTGGAGCTTTCTTT,CASSEPGLKEGGAFF
16,TRBV5-8,TRBJ2-5,-,TRBD2,TGTGCCAGCAGCTGGGGCCTAGCGGGAGTGAAAGAGACCCAGTACTTC,CASSWGLAGVKETQYF
13,TRBV2,TRBJ2-7,few,-,TGTGCCAGCAGTGTCAGACTAGGAAGCGAGCAGTACTTC,CASSVRLGSEQYF
17,TRBV11-2,TRBJ2-6,few,TRBD2,TGTGCCAGCAGGAAGACTAGCGGGGACTCTGGGGCCAACGTCCTGACTTTC,CASRKTSGDSGANVLTF
15,TRBV7-2,TRBJ2-7,-,-,TGTGCCAGCAGGGCAGAGGACAACGCCACCTACGAGCAGTACTTC,CASRAEDNATYEQYF
14,TRBV19,TRBJ1-2,-,TRBD1,TGTGCCAGTAGTGCGCGGGACAGGGGTACTGGCTACACCTTC,CASSARDRGTGYTF
13,TRBV27,TRBJ2-5,-,-,TGTGCCAGCAGTTTTAACAGGGCAGAGACCCAGTACTTC,CASSFNRAETQYF
15,TRBV11-2,TRBJ1-4,once,TRBD1,TGTGCCAGCAGCGTTACCGGGACAGGGTATGAAAAACTGTTTTTT,CASSVTGTGYEKLFF
12,TRBV29-1,TRBJ1-2,once,-,TGCAGCGTTGACAGGCCCCAAAATGGCTACACCTTC,CSVDRPQNGYTF
11,TRBV2,TRBJ1-5,few,-,TGTGCCAGCAGTGAAAGGGGTCCCCAGCATTTT,CASSERGPQHF
13,TRBV6-6,TRBJ1-5,-,-,TGTGCCAGCACCAACAGTGGCGGGCAGCCCCAGCATTTT,CASTNSGGQPQHF
16,TRBV4-2,TRBJ2-7,-,-,TGTGCCAGCAGCCAAGTGTGGGGCAGAAGTTCCTACGAGCAGTACTTC,CASSQVWGRSSYEQYF
11,TRBV20-1,TRBJ2-3,-,-,TGCAGTGCTAAGAGGCCCGATACGCAGTATTTT,CSAKRPDTQYF